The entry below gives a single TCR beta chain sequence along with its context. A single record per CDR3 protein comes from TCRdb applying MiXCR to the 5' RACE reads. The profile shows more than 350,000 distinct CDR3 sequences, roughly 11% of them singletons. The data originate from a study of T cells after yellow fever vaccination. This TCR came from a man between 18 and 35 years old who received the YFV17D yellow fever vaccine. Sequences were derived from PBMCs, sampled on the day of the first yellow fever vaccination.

CDR3 DNA: TGTGCCATGGCCCCCGGACTCCTCGGGGAGCTGTTTTTT. Residues: CAMAPGLLGELFF. The chain combines TRBV28 with TRBJ2-2; a possible D gene is TRBD2 (5 bases). The V end was cut by 10 bases, the J end by 7 bases, with 16 bases between. The germline gives CDR1 MDHEN, CDR2 SYDVKM. CDR3 length: 13 amino acids.